What follows are 23 T cell receptor beta chains derived from one specimen sequenced in a study of T cells expressing NK-cell markers. TCRdb re-called the 5' RACE reads, yielding one record per CDR3 amino acid sequence without DNA. Here the sample table reports about 380,000 distinct CDR3 sequences. The sequencing input was blood T cells: a sorted CD56 or NKG2C T cell subset, CD4+ or CD8+ T cells, or bulk PBMC T cells (not recorded which). Receptor source: a man aged 18-69 years in good health.

The chain combines TRBV3-1 with TRBJ2-5; TCRdb returns TRBD1, unconfirmable since there is no DNA. CDR3 length: 18 amino acids. CDR1 and CDR2 (germline): LGHDT, YNNKEL (reference sequence). CDR3 in amino acids: CASSQGYLTGTTSETQYF.

The CDR3 loop is CASSLGGLSFTGELFF. The chain uses TRBV9 and TRBJ2-2; checking the TCRdb D call of TRBD1 is not possible without DNA. Germline values: CDR1 SGDLS, CDR2 YYNGEE. This CDR3 has 16 amino acids.

The CDR3 sequence is CAIRNPGQGTGELFF. The chain has TRBV10-3 and TRBJ2-2; the TCRdb call, TRBD1, lacks DNA for checking. CDR1 and CDR2 from the germline V gene are ENHRY and SYGVKD. This CDR3 has 15 residues.

This sequence joins TRBV7-6 and TRBJ1-4; TCRdb's D call, TRBD1, is unchecked because there is no DNA. Germline CDR1 and CDR2: SGHVS and FNYEAQ. The CDR3 spans 14 residues. CDR3 amino acids: CASSFETGSEKLFF.

This rearrangement joins TRBV29-1 to TRBJ1-2; TCRdb picks TRBD1, but there is no DNA to check that call. The CDR3 covers 11 residues. Germline CDR1 is SQVTM and CDR2 is ANQGSEA. CDR3 amino acids: CSVRTGPGYTF. Full variable domain (missing parts from reference TRBV29-1 and TRBJ1-2): SAVISQKPSRDICQRGTSLTIQCQVDSQVTMMFWYRQQPGQSLTLIATANQGSEATYESGFVIDKFPISRPNLTFSTLTVSNMSPEDSSIYLCSVRTGPGYTFGSGTRLTVV.

CDR3 sequence reads: CASSYTTVLRNSPLHF. The chain joins TRBV6-5 to TRBJ1-6. This CDR3 comprises 16 residues. CDR1 and CDR2 from the germline V gene are MNHEY and SVGAGI.

This chain joins TRBV6-2 or TRBV6-3 and TRBJ2-4. CDR3 length equals 16 residues. Germline V CDR1 and CDR2: MNHEY, SVGEGT. CDR3 protein: CASSPPSSLAKNIQYF.

V gene TRBV20-1 combines with J gene TRBJ2-7. Germline loops: CDR1 DFQATT, CDR2 SNEGSKA (reference sequence). CDR3 length: 12 residues. CDR3 loop: CSARRDHYEQYF.

The chain is built from TRBV4-1 and TRBJ2-1. The germline V gene has CDR1 MGHRA and CDR2 YSYEKL. The length of the CDR3 is 16 residues. CDR3 region: CASSQDVREYYNEQFF.

V and J are TRBV10-2 and TRBJ2-5; there is no DNA to check the TCRdb D call of TRBD1. CDR3 length equals 13 residues. Germline CDR1 WSHSY, CDR2 SAAADI. The CDR3: CASSVGYREAQYF.

The chain employs TRBV6-5 and TRBJ2-3; TCRdb's assignment of TRBD1 cannot be checked, as there is no DNA. Germline V gene lookup returns CDR1 MNHEY and CDR2 SVGAGI. This CDR3 contains 15 residues. The CDR3 region is CASSWGTLDTDTQYF.

The chain recombines TRBV5-6 with TRBJ2-3; there is no DNA to check the TCRdb D call of TRBD1. The CDR3 loop spans 18 amino acids. Germline V gene lookup returns CDR1 SGHDT and CDR2 YYEEEE. CDR3 protein: CASSVGTGSIVVTDTQYF.

This chain links TRBV6-5 with TRBJ2-3; TCRdb reports TRBD2, a call that lacks DNA to check it against. The CDR3 is 14 residues long. The germline V gene encodes CDR1 MNHEY and CDR2 SVGAGI. The CDR3 loop is CASSSQTRGNTQYF.

The chain employs TRBV6-2 or TRBV6-3 and TRBJ2-7. Per the germline V gene, CDR1 is MNHEY and CDR2 is SVGEGT. The CDR3 loop spans 14 amino acids. The chain's CDR3 is CASSYSSVSYEQYF.

The V gene is TRBV7-2, the J gene TRBJ2-1; TCRdb designates TRBD2, a call that cannot be tested without DNA. The CDR3 spans 12 residues. Germline V gene sequence: CDR1 SGHTA, CDR2 FQGNSA. CDR3: CASSSTSGGQFF.

The chain couples TRBV7-9 to TRBJ2-2. The CDR3 covers 16 residues. Germline V gives CDR1 SEHNR, CDR2 FQNEAQ (reference sequence). This chain's CDR3 is CASSLDQDLNTGELFF.

This chain links TRBV4-1 with TRBJ2-7; the D call from TCRdb, TRBD2, cannot be confirmed without DNA. CDR1 MGHRA and CDR2 YSYEKL come from the germline V gene. The CDR3 has 14 amino acids. The CDR3 here is CASSQRWGRIVEYF.

The genes are TRBV27 and TRBJ2-1; TCRdb outputs TRBD2, but without DNA this stays unchecked. Per germline, CDR1 MNHEY and CDR2 SMNVEV (reference sequence). The CDR3 covers 15 residues. The CDR3 spells CASSSWTSGDNEQFF.

The chain employs TRBV20-1 and TRBJ2-7; TCRdb lists TRBD1, though no DNA is available to test this call. The CDR3 spans 13 residues. Germline CDR1 is DFQATT and CDR2 is SNEGSKA (reference sequence). CDR3: CSAIRDRGNEQYF.

The J gene is TRBJ1-5, the V gene TRBV28; the D gene TCRdb calls, TRBD1, cannot be checked with no DNA. This CDR3 contains 17 residues. CDR1 is MDHEN, CDR2 SYDVKM, per germline. The chain's CDR3 is CASSFSGAFNSNQPQHF.

The chain couples TRBV6-5 to TRBJ1-6. This CDR3 comprises 12 residues. Germline CDR1 MNHEY, CDR2 SVGAGI. This CDR3 reads CASSPRIGTLHF.

The gene calls are TRBV10-2 and TRBJ1-3; TCRdb's assignment of TRBD1 cannot be checked, as there is no DNA. Germline CDR1 WSHSY, CDR2 SAAADI. This CDR3 is built from 15 residues. This CDR3 reads CASSESAGGRNTIYF.

This chain links TRBV20-1 with TRBJ2-1; TCRdb picks TRBD2, but there is no DNA to check that call. Per the germline V gene, CDR1 is DFQATT and CDR2 is SNEGSKA (reference sequence). The CDR3 runs to 12 residues. The CDR3 reads CSLPPLGNEQFF.